These T cell receptor beta chains were read from a single sample in a study of T cell changes during pregnancy in multiple sclerosis. Profiled with immunoSEQ multiplex PCR; TCRdb holds only in-frame clones, not every one. This repertoire shows roughly 14,000 clones, 83% found once; its top ten account for roughly 17%. This sample comprised CD8+ T cells from peripheral blood mononuclear cells, obtained after pregnancy. The source of these receptors is a female donor in good health, enrolled as a control in a pregnancy study. Both conserved end residues are part of each CDR3. Fields, in order: CDR3 DNA, CDR3 protein, D gene, clone size, J gene, V gene. A D gene is named only where the DNA matches it firmly. Only part of the rows carry a size: once, few, many, or a class if the clone is expanded.

TGTGCCAGCAGCTTAGCCGGGACAGAGTATGGCTACACCTTC	CASSLAGTEYGYTF	TRBD1	once	TRBJ1-2	TRBV9
TGTGCCAGTAGTACGGGGGACCACACCGGGGAGCTGTTTTTT	CASSTGDHTGELFF	-	-	TRBJ2-2	TRBV19
TGTGCCAGCAGCCCCAGACCCGGGACTGGGCAAGGCGAGCAGTACTTC	CASSPRPGTGQGEQYF	-	-	TRBJ2-7	TRBV9
TGTGCCAGCAGTTTAAGGAGACCTCCTAATGAAAAACTGTTTTTT	CASSLRRPPNEKLFF	-	-	TRBJ1-4	TRBV27
TGCGCCAGCAGCCAGACGAACAGGGATTATAATTCACCCCTCCACTTT	CASSQTNRDYNSPLHF	-	-	TRBJ1-6	TRBV4-1
TGTGCCAGCAGCTTAGACAGTGTCTTCTTC	CASSLDSVFF	-	-	TRBJ2-4	TRBV7-9
TGTGCCAGCAGCCGCTCTAGATTCGGCGGGGAGTACTTC	CASSRSRFGGEYF	-	-	TRBJ2-7	TRBV7-2
TGTGCCAGCAGCGGGGCGACAGGGACCTCTGGAAACACCATATATTTT	CASSGATGTSGNTIYF	TRBD1	-	TRBJ1-3	TRBV9
TGTGCCAGCGGCGAAACGGGGGTTAATACGCAGTATTTT	CASGETGVNTQYF	-	-	TRBJ2-3	TRBV6-5
TGTGCCAGCATCCCCGGACAGGCCTACAATGAGCAGTTCTTC	CASIPGQAYNEQFF	TRBD1	few	TRBJ2-1	TRBV5-6
TGTGCCAGCAGTGACTCATACACAGATACGCAGTATTTT	CASSDSYTDTQYF	-	-	TRBJ2-3	TRBV6-4
TGTGCCAGCAGCGTGGGTAGCGGGAGTATTCGGACAGATACGCAGTATTTT	CASSVGSGSIRTDTQYF	TRBD2	-	TRBJ2-3	TRBV9
TGTGCCAGCAGCGTAGGAGGGGGCAGGGACATTTCCTACGAGCAGTACTTC	CASSVGGGRDISYEQYF	TRBD1	once	TRBJ2-7	TRBV9
TGTGCCAGCTCACCAGACGGTAATCTAGGACGGGGGCAGTTCTTC	CASSPDGNLGRGQFF	-	-	TRBJ2-1	TRBV18
TGTGCCAGCAGCCAAGATCCGCCGCCCTTTATAGGCAGGGAGGGGGAAGAGACCCAGTACTTC	CASSQDPPPFIGREGEETQYF	-	once	TRBJ2-5	TRBV14
TGTGCCTGGAGTACCCGCAGAACTGGAAACACCATATATTTT	CAWSTRRTGNTIYF	-	-	TRBJ1-3	TRBV30
TGTGCCAGCAGTTTACTACAGGGGGTTGAAGAGCAGTACTTC	CASSLLQGVEEQYF	TRBD1	-	TRBJ2-7	TRBV27
TGTGCCAGCAGCCCACAGGGGGCGCCCCAAACTGAAGCTTTCTTT	CASSPQGAPQTEAFF	TRBD1	-	TRBJ1-1	TRBV5-5
TGTGCCAGCAGTGAGGGGGAGGGCAAGTACAATGAGCAGTTCTTC	CASSEGEGKYNEQFF	TRBD2	many	TRBJ2-1	TRBV6-1
TGTGCCAGCAGCCAGGATAACAGTGGCAATCAGCCCCAGCATTTT	CASSQDNSGNQPQHF	-	-	TRBJ1-5	TRBV6-4
TGCGCCAGCAGTGATAGGGGCCGGCGCAATCAGCCCCAGCATTTT	CASSDRGRRNQPQHF	-	once	TRBJ1-5	TRBV10-2
TGTGCCAGCAGCCAAGACGCGGGTATGAACACTGAAGCTTTCTTT	CASSQDAGMNTEAFF	-	-	TRBJ1-1	TRBV14
TGTGCCAGCAGCCCCCGCCGGGTCAGCTATGGGTATGGCTACACCTTC	CASSPRRVSYGYGYTF	-	-	TRBJ1-2	TRBV13
TGTGTCAGCAGTTTTAGCAGCTACAATGAGCAGTTCTTC	CVSSFSSYNEQFF	-	-	TRBJ2-1	TRBV27
TGTGCCAGTAGTATAACCCCCGGCTACGAGCAGTACTTC	CASSITPGYEQYF	-	-	TRBJ2-7	TRBV19
TGCGCCAGCAGCCAAGATACTGGGACACCCGGCTACACCTTC	CASSQDTGTPGYTF	-	few	TRBJ1-2	TRBV4-1
TGTGCCAGCAGTGAAGGGACAGAGAATCAGCCCCAGCATTTT	CASSEGTENQPQHF	-	few	TRBJ1-5	TRBV6-1
TGCGCCAGCAGTTCCGGGGGGATAAGGCGTGGCACAGATACGCAGTATTTT	CASSSGGIRRGTDTQYF	TRBD2	-	TRBJ2-3	TRBV10-2
TGTGCCAGCAGCCCAGGCCGAGGGGGCACCTACGAGCAGTACTTC	CASSPGRGGTYEQYF	TRBD1	-	TRBJ2-7	TRBV7-6
TGTGCTAGCAGCTCCGGGACTAGCGGGAGAGAGGGCGGGGAGCTGTTTTTT	CASSSGTSGREGGELFF	TRBD2	-	TRBJ2-2	TRBV7-7
TGTGCCAGCAACCCACCCCCGGAGGGTGAGCAGTTCTTC	CASNPPPEGEQFF	-	once	TRBJ2-1	TRBV7-8
TGTGCCAGCAGCTTGACAGCGAACACTGAAGCTTTCTTT	CASSLTANTEAFF	-	-	TRBJ1-1	TRBV5-5
TGTGCCAGTAGCCCAGGGACTAGCGTCTTTAATGAGCAGTTCTTC	CASSPGTSVFNEQFF	TRBD2	-	TRBJ2-1	TRBV19